These 24 T cell receptor beta chains share one sample of origin, sequenced in a study of T cell responses to AZD1222 COVID-19 vaccine. Generated by immunoSEQ multiplex PCR, the TCRdb table keeps only in-frame clones and is missing some. The sample holds 84,000 or so clones; around 89% are singletons and the top ten take 31%. Sequencing was performed on peripheral blood, taken on day 0 of AZD1222 vaccination. The receptors originated from an adult in good health.

The rearrangement links TRBV6-5 to TRBJ2-5; the match to TRBD1 covers 7 bases. Germline assignment: CDR1 MNHEY and CDR2 SVGAGI. V lost 6 bases and J lost 0; bases outside the gene matches: 4. The CDR3 covers 14 residues. CDR3 nucleotides: TGTGCCAGCAGGCAGGGGGAGTACCAAGAGACCCAGTACTTC. Its translation: CASRQGEYQETQYF.

The chain uses TRBV30 and TRBJ2-6; a weak D match, TRBD2 (6 bases). This CDR3 region has 14 residues. The germline V gene has CDR1 GTSNPN and CDR2 SVGIG (reference sequence). V was trimmed by 3 bases and J by 4 bases, leaving 10 bases between them. The CDR3 region has the DNA TGTGCCTGGAGGGCGGGGACCGGGGCCAACGTCCTGACTTTC. This encodes CAWRAGTGANVLTF.

This CDR3 is CASSLSSGELFF. The CDR3 DNA reads TGTGCCAGCAGCCTTTCCTCCGGGGAGCTGTTTTTT. The V call is TRBV4-2, the J call TRBJ2-2; no firm D call. V lost 4 bases and J lost 6, with 6 bases in between. Germline V gives CDR1 LGHNA, CDR2 YNFKEQ. CDR3 size: 12 residues.

The chain joins TRBV24-1 to TRBJ2-7; no clear D. The germline V gene encodes CDR1 KGHDR and CDR2 SFDVKD. V was clipped by 7 bases and J by 0 bases, with 15 bases between them. CDR3 size: 15 residues. CDR3 loop: CATSYGPLSSYEQYF. The CDR3 DNA reads as TGTGCCACCAGCTATGGTCCCTTATCCTCCTACGAGCAGTACTTC.

This clone counts as medium-sized (0.01 to 0.1%). The V gene is TRBV5-6, the J gene TRBJ2-7; D is undetermined. The CDR3 contains 12 residues. V gave up 4 bases and J gave up 3 bases, with 8 bases separating them. Germline CDR1 reads SGHDT; CDR2 reads YYEEEE. DNA for the CDR3: TGTGCCAGCAGCCCACAAAACTACGAGCAGTACTTC. Translating gives CASSPQNYEQYF.

The rearrangement links TRBV2 to TRBJ1-4; a weak D match, TRBD1 (5 bases). The CDR3 length is 14 residues. Germline CDR1 and CDR2: SNHLY and FYNNEI. With 2 bases removed from V and 4 bases from J, the gap between germline ends came to 8 bases. CDR3 residues: CASSESRVNEKLFF. The DNA of the CDR3 is TGTGCCAGCAGTGAATCCAGGGTTAATGAAAAACTGTTTTTT.

The chain has TRBV6-2 or TRBV6-3 and TRBJ2-6, with a weak D call TRBD1 (6 bases). The CDR3 is made up of 14 amino acids. CDR1 MNHEY and CDR2 SVGEGT come from the germline V gene. Trimming removed 6 bases at V and 2 bases at J, with 8 bases between. CDR3 DNA sequence: TGTGCCAGCAGCCCAGGGGCTGGGGCCAACGTCCTGACTTTC. Its translation is CASSPGAGANVLTF.

The CDR3 nucleotides read TGTGCCAGCAGCCCAACAGAATCTGGCTATTCAAGTGAAAAACTGTTTTTT. Encoded protein: CASSPTESGYSSEKLFF. This chain links TRBV7-9 with TRBJ1-4; D is ambiguous. With 5 bases removed from V and 7 bases from J, the gap between germline ends came to 23 bases. The germline CDR1 and CDR2 sequences are SEHNR and FQNEAQ (reference sequence). This CDR3 has 17 amino acids.

The V gene is TRBV6-5, the J gene TRBJ2-7; D not certain. Germline V gives CDR1 MNHEY, CDR2 SVGAGI. The V gene lost 9 bases and the J gene lost 6 bases, with 18 bases spanning the gap. The CDR3 runs to 13 residues. The CDR3 coding sequence is TGTGCCAGTTTAGGTCTTTTCGCTCTCGAGCAGTACTTC. This encodes CASLGLFALEQYF.

The chain uses TRBV6-5 and TRBJ2-3; D is ambiguous. The germline V gene has CDR1 MNHEY and CDR2 SVGAGI. The CDR3 extends over 14 amino acids. V was trimmed by 7 bases and J by 1 base, leaving 12 bases between them. The CDR3 loop reads CASTTPARTDTQYF. The CDR3 DNA sequence: TGTGCCAGCACCACCCCAGCCCGCACAGATACGCAGTATTTT.

A single count supports this clone. The V gene is TRBV6-5, the J gene TRBJ2-7, with TRBD1 as a possible D gene (6 bases). There are 12 residues in the CDR3. The ends were cut back, 7 bases at V and 6 bases at J, with 13 bases in the middle. In germline, CDR1 is MNHEY, CDR2 SVGAGI. The CDR3 DNA reads as TGTGCCAGCAAACAGGGAACGAGCGAGCAGTACTTC. It encodes CASKQGTSEQYF.

V usage is TRBV15 and J usage is TRBJ1-5, with D perhaps TRBD1 (5 bases). V lost 1 base and J 3 bases, leaving 19 bases between the germline ends. The germline CDR1 and CDR2 sequences are LNHNV and YYDKDF (reference sequence). The length of the CDR3 is 18 residues. The CDR3 reads CATSRGGAGANDNQPQHF. Written as DNA, the CDR3 is TGTGCCACCAGCAGAGGCGGGGCTGGGGCGAATGACAATCAGCCCCAGCATTTT. The whole variable domain, filled in from reference TRBV15 and TRBJ1-5, reads DAMVIQNPRYQVTQFGKPVTLSCSQTLNHNVMYWYQQKSSQAPKLLFHYYDKDFNNEADTPDNFQSRRPNTSFCFLDIRSPGLGDTAMYLCATSRGGAGANDNQPQHFGDGTRLSIL.

This chain links TRBV24-1 with TRBJ2-1; 7 positions match TRBD2. CDR3 length equals 15 residues. Unmatched junction bases numbered 10, after V lost 7 bases and J lost 5 bases. Germline V gives CDR1 KGHDR, CDR2 SFDVKD. CDR3 nucleotide sequence: TGTGCCACCAGCCGAGGGGCAGGGACTAACAATGAGCAGTTCTTC. Its protein product is CATSRGAGTNNEQFF.

This clone has a handful of counts. This chain connects TRBV2 to TRBJ1-2; weak D call: TRBD1 (6 bases). V was pared by 1 base and J by 5 bases, with 14 bases between. This CDR3 has 15 amino acids. Germline CDR1 reads SNHLY; CDR2 reads FYNNEI. The CDR3 region is CASSEDRGGAYGYTF. The CDR3 bases are TGTGCCAGCAGTGAAGATAGGGGGGGCGCTTATGGCTACACCTTC. Supplemented by reference TRBV2 and TRBJ1-2, the full variable domain reads EPEVTQTPSHQVTQMGQEVILRCVPISNHLYFYWYRQILGQKVEFLVSFYNNEISEKSEIFDDQFSVERPDGSNFTLKIRSTKLEDSAMYFCASSEDRGGAYGYTFGSGTRLTVV.

The rearrangement uses TRBV5-1 and TRBJ2-5; possible D gene TRBD1, 5 bases. The V and J ends lost 0 bases and 1 base respectively, with 7 bases between them. CDR3 length: 14 residues. Germline V gene sequence: CDR1 SGHRS, CDR2 YFSETQ. In nucleotides, the CDR3 is TGCGCCAGCAGCTTGGGTGACAGCCAAGAGACCCAGTACTTC. Amino acids: CASSLGDSQETQYF.

The rearrangement links TRBV11-2 to TRBJ2-1; 8 bases line up with TRBD1. The germline V gene encodes CDR1 SGHAT and CDR2 FQNNGV. The CDR3 spans 15 residues. Trimming at V came to 1 base and at J to 7 bases, leaving 6 bases not matched to a gene. As DNA, the CDR3 is TGTGCCAGCAGCTTAGGGAGGACAGGGTTAAATGAGCAGTTCTTC. Its protein product is CASSLGRTGLNEQFF.

The rearrangement joins TRBV6-5 to TRBJ1-2, with D perhaps matching TRBD1 (6 bases). Trimming took off 1 base at V and 2 bases at J, with 11 bases between the two ends. The CDR3 totals 15 residues. CDR1 and CDR2 from the germline V gene are MNHEY and SVGAGI. CDR3 in amino acids: CASSYLSGQNYGYTF. The DNA of the CDR3 is TGTGCCAGCAGTTACTTGAGTGGACAGAACTATGGCTACACCTTC.

This chain uses TRBV28 with TRBJ1-1; D unclear. The CDR3 sequence is 13 residues long. V lost 5 bases, J lost 0 bases, and 7 bases lay in between. CDR1 and CDR2 (germline): MDHEN, SYDVKM. The CDR3 DNA reads TGTGCCAGCAGTGATTCCATGAACACTGAAGCTTTCTTT. It specifies CASSDSMNTEAFF.

This rearrangement joins TRBV6-2 or TRBV6-3 to TRBJ2-2, with D possibly being TRBD1 or TRBD2 (6 bases each). Trimming pared 0 bases from V and 0 bases from J, leaving 14 bases between. The CDR3 contains 18 residues. Germline V gene sequence: CDR1 MNHEY, CDR2 SVGEGT. CDR3 loop: CASSYSMGGPSNTGELFF. CDR3 nucleotides: TGTGCCAGCAGTTACTCGATGGGGGGCCCCTCGAACACCGGGGAGCTGTTTTTT.

The chain carries TRBV6-6 and TRBJ2-3; perhaps D is TRBD1 or TRBD2 (5 bases each). Germline CDR1 is MNHNY and CDR2 is SVGAGI (reference sequence). V lost 5 bases, J lost 5 bases, and 23 bases lay in between. The CDR3 loop spans 17 amino acids. CDR3 nucleotide sequence: TGTGCCAGCAGTCCCCCCTGGGGGAGCTCAGAGGGAGATACGCAGTATTTT. It yields the protein CASSPPWGSSEGDTQYF.

The rearrangement uses TRBV28 and TRBJ1-1, with D unclear. Germline V gene lookup returns CDR1 MDHEN and CDR2 SYDVKM. The CDR3 contains 9 residues. The V end lost 8 bases, the J end lost 5 bases, and 3 bases lay between the germline ends. CDR3 protein: CASGTEAFF. The CDR3 DNA reads TGTGCCAGCGGAACTGAAGCTTTCTTT.

The V call is TRBV4-2, the J call TRBJ2-5; no clear D. Looked up from germline, CDR1 is LGHNA and CDR2 is YNFKEQ. The ends were cut back, 1 base at V and 5 bases at J, with 14 bases in the middle. The CDR3 contains 15 residues. DNA for the CDR3: TGTGCCAGCAGCCAAGGGGCCTCCAAATTGGAGACCCAGTACTTC. Translation: CASSQGASKLETQYF.

The rearrangement uses TRBV11-2 and TRBJ2-1; 9 bases fit TRBD2. The CDR3 consists of 16 residues. Germline values: CDR1 SGHAT, CDR2 FQNNGV. V shed 4 bases, J shed 4 bases, and the junction held 8 bases outside the gene matches. CDR3 sequence (DNA): TGTGCCAGCAGCTGGATAGCGGGGGTGGGGTACAATGAGCAGTTCTTC. Residues: CASSWIAGVGYNEQFF.

The chain's CDR3 is CASSLARQVTSGYTF. CDR3 DNA sequence: TGTGCCAGCAGCTTAGCGCGACAGGTAACGAGTGGCTACACCTTC. The rearrangement uses TRBV7-9 and TRBJ1-2; TRBD1 might be the D (6 bases). CDR3 length: 15 amino acids. The V and J ends lost 0 bases and 7 bases respectively, with 15 bases between them. From germline, CDR1 is SEHNR and CDR2 FQNEAQ (reference sequence).